Listed here are 20 T cell receptor beta chains from one sample, sequenced in a study of type 1 and type 2 diabetes patients. The PCR template was genomic DNA. A primer set of 30 forward and 13 reverse primers amplified the CDR3. Each CDR3 protein gets one entry after TCRdb re-called the multiplex PCR reads with MiXCR. The sample gives around 300,000 distinct CDR3 sequences, more than 40% of which show up once; roughly an eighth is in the top ten. Input material: peripheral blood mononuclear cells (PBMCs). All receptors derive from a man between 18 and 35 years old with type 2 diabetes.

The V and J genes are TRBV7-9 and TRBJ2-7; perhaps TRBD2 as D (6 bases). This CDR3 comprises 13 residues. Germline V gene lookup returns CDR1 SEHNR and CDR2 FQNEAQ (reference sequence). Trimming took 6 bases from V and 2 from J, leaving 11 bases between them. CDR3 DNA sequence: TGTGCCAGCAGACTCCCGGGAGCCTACGAGCAGTACTTC. It translates to CASRLPGAYEQYF. Based on the CDR3 plus reference TRBV7-9 and TRBJ2-7, the full variable domain is DTGVSQNPRHKITKRGQNVTFRCDPISEHNRLYWYRQTLGQGPEFLTYFQNEAQLEKSRLLSDRFSAERPKGSFSTLEIQRTEQGDSAMYLCASRLPGAYEQYFGPGTRLTVT.

This clonotype has ten or more counts. The J gene is TRBJ1-1, the V gene TRBV2, with D hard to call. Trimming pared 10 bases from V and 1 base from J, leaving 13 bases between. The CDR3 totals 13 residues. CDR1 and CDR2 (germline): SNHLY, FYNNEI. CDR3 bases: TGTGCCACTTCCTCTGACTGGAACACTGAAGCTTTCTTT. It translates to CATSSDWNTEAFF.

The J gene is TRBJ2-7, the V gene TRBV11-2; D is uncertain. The CDR3 length is 12 residues. Between the trimmed V and J ends, which lost 1 base and 12 bases, there was a span of 13 bases. The V gene's germline CDR1 is SGHAT and CDR2 FQNNGV. CDR3 nucleotides: TGTGCCAGCAGCTTAGCAGGCCGTCTGCGGTACTTC. This gives the protein CASSLAGRLRYF. The entire variable domain, with the rest obtained from reference TRBV11-2 and TRBJ2-7, is as follows: EAGVAQSPRYKIIEKRQSVAFWCNPISGHATLYWYQQILGQGPKLLIQFQNNGVVDDSQLPKDRFSAERLKGVDSTLKIQPAKLEDSAVYLCASSLAGRLRYFGPGTRLTVT.

The chain couples TRBV5-1 to TRBJ2-3, with D perhaps matching TRBD1 (7 bases). The germline V gene has CDR1 SGHRS and CDR2 YFSETQ. Trimming cost V 3 bases and J 1 base, with 12 bases left between them. This CDR3 is 15 amino acids long. In DNA, the CDR3 is TGCGCCAGCAGCTCCCAGGGGGGAGGCACAGATACGCAGTATTTT. Translation: CASSSQGGGTDTQYF.

The chain employs TRBV2 and TRBJ2-1, with 7 bases identical to TRBD2. Trimming at V came to 6 bases and at J to 5 bases, leaving 10 bases not matched to a gene. This CDR3 spans 15 amino acids. Germline values: CDR1 SNHLY, CDR2 FYNNEI. The CDR3 nucleotides are TGTGCCAGCAGCTTCCACGGCGGGGGAGACAATGAGCAGTTCTTC. Its translation is CASSFHGGGDNEQFF.

The sample holds a few counts of this clonotype. The genes are TRBV20-1 and TRBJ1-2; D gene unclear. Germline CDR1 DFQATT, CDR2 SNEGSKA (reference sequence). V lost 3 bases to trimming and J lost 0 bases, with 11 bases between them. This CDR3 has 14 amino acids. As DNA, the CDR3 is TGCAGTGCTAGTGGGGTGAGGTCTAACTATGGCTACACCTTC. It is translated as CSASGVRSNYGYTF.

The chain is built from TRBV7-2 and TRBJ2-5; D possibly corresponds to TRBD1 (6 bases). The CDR3 is 14 amino acids. The germline V gene has CDR1 SGHTA and CDR2 FQGNSA. Deletions cut 5 bases from V and 2 bases from J, with 12 bases between. The CDR3 region is CASSLTGNQETQYF. CDR3 nucleotides: TGTGCCAGCAGCCTCACAGGGAATCAAGAGACCCAGTACTTC.

In the case of this clonotype: At one of its ends the junction is not consistent with the germline gene, which may arise from a read error. J is TRBJ2-3 and V is TRBV30; 9 bases agree with TRBD1. The CDR3 covers 16 residues. Germline V gives CDR1 GTSNPN, CDR2 SVGIG (reference sequence). DNA of the CDR3: TGTGCCAGTAGTCCAACAGCGGGACAGGGCACCGATACGCAGTATTTT. Its protein is CASSPTAGQGTDTQYF.

The V and J genes are TRBV20-1 and TRBJ1-6; D unclear. Trimming cost V 0 bases and J 8 bases, with 11 bases left between them. Germline V gene sequence: CDR1 DFQATT, CDR2 SNEGSKA (reference sequence). There are 14 residues in the CDR3. The CDR3 protein is CSARERSRDSPLHF. The CDR3 nucleotides are TGCAGTGCTAGAGAAAGAAGTCGGGATTCACCCCTCCACTTT.

The rearrangement uses TRBV19 and TRBJ2-7, with 11 bases matching TRBD1. V dropped 5 bases and J dropped 3; count of bases not matched to a gene: 6. Germline assignment: CDR1 LNHDA and CDR2 SQIVND (reference sequence). The CDR3 runs 15 residues. In DNA, the CDR3 is TGTGCCAGTAGTGGAGGACAGGGGGCTTACTACGAGCAGTACTTC. Its protein product is CASSGGQGAYYEQYF.

The genes are TRBV6-1 and TRBJ1-1; 7 bases agree with TRBD1. CDR3 length: 14 residues. Trimming cost V 6 bases and J 3 bases; bases outside gene matches: 7. The germline V gene encodes CDR1 MNHNS and CDR2 SASEGT. DNA for the CDR3: TGTGCCAGCAGGCGACAGGGTAGAGACACTGAAGCTTTCTTT. This encodes CASRRQGRDTEAFF.

In this sample, this clonotype turned up a few times. V usage is TRBV20-1 and J usage is TRBJ1-2; no clear D gene. V lost 3 bases to trimming and J lost 2 bases, with 7 bases between them. Germline V gives CDR1 DFQATT, CDR2 SNEGSKA (reference sequence). The CDR3 extends over 12 amino acids. This chain's CDR3 is CSASSQNYGYTF. DNA of the CDR3: TGCAGTGCTAGTTCTCAGAACTATGGCTACACCTTC.

This clonotype was counted many times. The chain is built from TRBV10-3 and TRBJ2-5, with 7 bases lining up with TRBD2. This CDR3 spans 15 amino acids. Germline CDR1 and CDR2: ENHRY and SYGVKD. With V trimmed by 8 bases and J by 3 bases, 12 bases remained unmatched. This chain's CDR3 is CAIGPGARGEETQYF. Written as DNA, the CDR3 is TGTGCCATCGGGCCGGGAGCCCGGGGGGAAGAGACCCAGTACTTC.

This clonotype came up a few times. J is TRBJ2-5 and V is TRBV7-2; 8 nucleotides line up with TRBD2. V was pared by 5 bases and J by 4 bases, with 6 bases of the junction left unmatched. CDR1 is SGHTA and CDR2 is FQGNSA in the germline V gene. CDR3 size: 14 residues. The CDR3 bases are TGTGCCAGCAGCGGGACTCGGGGGGGAGAGACCCAGTACTTC. Protein product: CASSGTRGGETQYF.

This clonotype came up a few times. The chain recombines TRBV20-1 with TRBJ2-7; TRBD1 matches 7 bases. The CDR3 has 12 amino acids. Germline CDR1 reads DFQATT; CDR2 reads SNEGSKA (reference sequence). V was pared by 6 bases and J by 5 bases, with 7 bases of the junction left unmatched. The CDR3 loop reads CSADHDRDEQYF. The DNA for the CDR3 is TGCAGTGCAGATCACGACAGGGACGAGCAGTACTTC.

This clonotype has just a few counts. The J gene is TRBJ1-4, the V gene TRBV30; D gene unclear. The CDR3 covers 13 residues. Germline values: CDR1 GTSNPN, CDR2 SVGIG (reference sequence). Trimming cost V 3 bases and J 10 bases, with 15 bases left between them. The CDR3 loop is CAWSSHAESKLFF. The DNA for the CDR3 is TGTGCCTGGAGCTCGCATGCCGAGTCAAAACTGTTTTTT.

This clonotype has a handful of counts. This chain joins TRBV30 and TRBJ1-4, with unresolved D. V shed 0 bases and J shed 3 bases, with 11 bases lying between them. The germline V gene has CDR1 GTSNPN and CDR2 SVGIG (reference sequence). CDR3 length equals 15 residues. The CDR3 reads CAWSVASGANEKLFF. In DNA, the CDR3 is TGTGCCTGGAGTGTGGCCTCCGGAGCTAATGAAAAACTGTTTTTT.

This clonotype was picked up many times. The chain employs TRBV25-1 and TRBJ2-7; TRBD2 aligns across 7 bases. This CDR3 is built from 13 residues. Germline values: CDR1 MGHDK, CDR2 SYGVNS. V trimming: 4 bases; J trimming: 4 bases; junction bases outside the gene matches: 4. CDR3 sequence reads: CASSVEGLYEQYF. The CDR3 nucleotides read TGTGCCAGCAGTGTCGAGGGACTATACGAGCAGTACTTC.

The genes are TRBV5-1 and TRBJ1-6; D may be TRBD1 (5 bases). Looked up from germline, CDR1 is SGHRS and CDR2 is YFSETQ. V was cut by 4 bases and J by 6 bases, with 14 bases left in between. This CDR3 is built from 15 residues. CDR3 protein: CASSTGAASNSPLHF. In DNA, the CDR3 is TGCGCCAGCAGCACCGGGGCAGCCTCTAATTCACCCCTCCACTTT.

This clonotype showed up just a few times. The chain is built from TRBV28 and TRBJ2-7; a weak D match, TRBD1 (7 bases). V was pared by 8 bases and J by 6 bases, with 14 bases between. This CDR3 contains 12 residues. CDR1 is MDHEN, CDR2 SYDVKM, per germline. The CDR3 sequence: CASSQGGVEQYF. The CDR3 nucleotides read TGTGCCAGCTCTCAGGGGGGTGTCGAGCAGTACTTC.